Included here is one T cell receptor beta chain sequence, with context. One end of the junction does not line up with germline, which may come from a read error. The sample belongs to a study of neurological immune-mediated disorders. 5'RACE with 10-nucleotide random UMIs produced the cDNA. In TCRdb, the 5' RACE reads were re-called with MiXCR into one record per CDR3 protein. The top ten clones hold about 1.6% of a sample with some 49,000 distinct CDR3 sequences, about 9.1% of them seen once. Sample time point: longitudinal time-point 1 (baseline). Looked up from germline, CDR1 is SGHTA and CDR2 is FQGNSA. The CDR3 spans 18 residues.

The TCR comes from a middle-aged woman in good health. V is TRBV7-2 and J is TRBJ2-1; 9 nucleotides agree with TRBD2. The sample consisted of PBMCs. As DNA, the CDR3 is TGTGCCAACAGCTTATGGATACTAGCGGGTGGGGAGTACAATGAGCAGTTCTTC. Encoded protein: CANSLWILAGGEYNEQFF.